The sequence of this T cell receptor (beta chain) was determined in a study of blood T cell repertoires in COVID-19. Study overall: COVID-19 samples, acute and convalescent, were from the United States, Italy and Spain.

Trimming took off 0 bases at V and 2 bases at J, with 10 bases between the two ends. Germline assignment: CDR1 SGDLS and CDR2 YYNGEE. This CDR3 is 15 amino acids long. In the original processing: Estimated nucleated cell counts came from reference gene primer amplification. Assay used: immunoSEQ multiplex PCR; TCRdb lists only in-frame clones, some missing. That table furnishes V, J and clone size, whereas the DNA furnished D and trimming. The sample holds 60,000 to 80,000 clones, roughly 90% seen once. This receptor was identified in a man aged 55 to 70 with acute or convalescent COVID-19. The sequenced sample was peripheral blood. The chain recombines TRBV9 with TRBJ2-3, with D possibly being TRBD2 (7 bases). This CDR3 reads CASSVGGGPTDTQYF. CDR3 coding DNA: TGTGCCAGCAGCGTAGGGGGGGGGCCCACAGATACGCAGTATTTT.